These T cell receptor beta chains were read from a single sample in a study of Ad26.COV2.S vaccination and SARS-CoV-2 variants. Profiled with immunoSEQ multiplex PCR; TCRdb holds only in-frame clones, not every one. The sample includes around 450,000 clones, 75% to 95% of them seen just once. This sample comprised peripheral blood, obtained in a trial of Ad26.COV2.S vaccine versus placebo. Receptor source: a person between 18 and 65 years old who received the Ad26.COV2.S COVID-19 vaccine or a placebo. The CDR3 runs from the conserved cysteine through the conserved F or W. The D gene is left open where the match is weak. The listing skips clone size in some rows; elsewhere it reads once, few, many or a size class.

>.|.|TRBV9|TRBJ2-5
CASSVEVSQETQYF
TGTGCCAGCAGTGTGGAAGTATCCCAAGAGACCCAGTACTTC
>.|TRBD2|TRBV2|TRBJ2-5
CASSESSGSVETQYF
TGTGCCAGCAGTGAATCTAGCGGGAGTGTGGAGACCCAGTACTTC
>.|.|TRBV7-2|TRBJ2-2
CASSQRRAGELFF
TGTGCCAGCAGCCAAAGAAGGGCCGGGGAGCTGTTTTTT
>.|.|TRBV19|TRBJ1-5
CASSDRPPDSNQPQHF
TGTGCCAGTAGTGACCGCCCTCCTGATAGCAATCAGCCCCAGCATTTT
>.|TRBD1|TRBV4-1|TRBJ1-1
CASSQALGTVNTEAFF
TGCGCCAGCAGCCAAGCCCTGGGGACAGTGAACACTGAAGCTTTCTTT
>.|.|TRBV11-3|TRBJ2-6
CASSLGQASGANVLTF
TGTGCCAGCAGCTTAGGACAGGCCTCTGGGGCCAACGTCCTGACTTTC
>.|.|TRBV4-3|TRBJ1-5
CASSQEAGRPGAQHF
TGCGCCAGCAGCCAAGAGGCGGGGCGTCCGGGGGCCCAGCATTTT
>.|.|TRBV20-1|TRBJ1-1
CSARGPTEAFF
TGCAGTGCTAGGGGGCCCACTGAAGCTTTCTTT
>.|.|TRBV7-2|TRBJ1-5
CASSLGPGKSNQPQHF
TGTGCCAGCAGCTTAGGCCCGGGGAAGAGCAATCAGCCCCAGCATTTT
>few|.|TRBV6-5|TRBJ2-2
CASNMPGELFF
TGTGCCAGCAATATGCCCGGGGAGCTGTTTTTT
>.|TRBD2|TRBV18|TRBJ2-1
CASSPSGGEQFF
TGTGCCAGCTCACCATCGGGGGGTGAGCAGTTCTTC
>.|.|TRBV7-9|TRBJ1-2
CASSLGVTGRGYGYTF
TGTGCCAGCAGCTTGGGGGTAACCGGGCGGGGATATGGCTACACCTTC
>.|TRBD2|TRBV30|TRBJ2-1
CAWTLPPSGSINEQFF
TGTGCCTGGACACTACCTCCAAGCGGGAGTATCAATGAGCAGTTCTTC
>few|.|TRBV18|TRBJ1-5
CASSDRYSNQPQHF
TGTGCCAGCTCGGACAGATATAGCAATCAGCCCCAGCATTTT
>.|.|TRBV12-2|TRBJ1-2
CASRPVLRPGDTF
TGTGCAAGTCGCCCCGTCTTACGTCCCGGGGACACCTTC
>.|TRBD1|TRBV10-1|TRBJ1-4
CARADRGPFEKLFF
TGCGCCAGGGCCGACAGGGGGCCTTTTGAAAAACTGTTTTTT
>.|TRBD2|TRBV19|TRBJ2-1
CASSIEVLAGGPWNEQFF
TGTGCCAGTAGTATAGAAGTACTAGCGGGAGGGCCTTGGAATGAGCAGTTCTTC
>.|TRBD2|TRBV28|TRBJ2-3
CASSSGTSGMDTQYF
TGTGCCAGCAGTTCCGGGACTAGCGGGATGGATACGCAGTATTTT
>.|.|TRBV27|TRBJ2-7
CASSLEGPFSIYEQYF
TGTGCCAGCAGTTTAGAAGGCCCTTTTTCAATCTACGAGCAGTACTTC
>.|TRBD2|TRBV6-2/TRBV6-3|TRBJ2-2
CASSPLLAGVLKAGELFF
TGTGCCAGCAGTCCCTTGCTAGCGGGAGTTTTGAAAGCCGGGGAGCTGTTTTTT
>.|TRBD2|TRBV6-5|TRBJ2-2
CASSYRAGNGELFF
TGTGCCAGCAGTTACAGAGCGGGAAACGGGGAGCTGTTTTTT
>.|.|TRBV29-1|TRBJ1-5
CSVTDRRDQPQHF
TGCAGCGTTACGGACAGACGGGATCAGCCCCAGCATTTT
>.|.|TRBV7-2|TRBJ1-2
CASSFSGANYGYTF
TGTGCCAGCAGCTTCTCAGGAGCTAACTATGGCTACACCTTC
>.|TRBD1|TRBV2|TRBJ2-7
CASSGQGVRDRGYEQYF
TGTGCCAGCAGTGGCCAAGGAGTCCGGGACAGGGGTTACGAGCAGTACTTC
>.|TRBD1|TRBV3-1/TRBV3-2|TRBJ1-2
CASSQWDSNYGYTF
TGTGCCAGCAGCCAATGGGACAGTAACTATGGCTACACCTTC
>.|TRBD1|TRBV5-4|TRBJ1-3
CASSSRTGTGNTIYF
TGTGCCAGCAGCTCACGGACAGGGACAGGAAACACCATATATTTT
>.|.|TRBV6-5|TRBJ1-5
CASGVGANSNQPQHF
TGTGCCAGCGGGGTAGGGGCAAATAGCAATCAGCCCCAGCATTTT
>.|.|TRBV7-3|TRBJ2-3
CASSFAGADTQYF
TGTGCCAGCAGCTTCGCAGGGGCAGATACGCAGTATTTT
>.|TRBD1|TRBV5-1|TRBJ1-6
CASRRDGTGINSPLHF
TGCGCCAGCAGAAGGGACGGGACAGGGATTAATTCACCCCTCCACTTT
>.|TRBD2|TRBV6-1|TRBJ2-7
CASSEGGTRVYEQYF
TGTGCCAGCAGTGAAGGTGGGACTAGGGTATACGAGCAGTACTTC
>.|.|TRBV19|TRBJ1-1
CASSDSYTEAFF
TGTGCCAGTAGTGACTCTTACACTGAAGCTTTCTTT
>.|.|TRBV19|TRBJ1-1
CASVGGTSNTEAFF
TGTGCCAGTGTCGGAGGCACCAGCAACACTGAAGCTTTCTTT
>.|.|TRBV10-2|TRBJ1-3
CASHQGQRGNTIYF
TGCGCCAGCCACCAGGGGCAGAGGGGAAACACCATATATTTT
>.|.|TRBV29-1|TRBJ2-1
CSVEQLSLPNEQFF
TGCAGCGTTGAACAACTCTCCCTTCCCAATGAGCAGTTCTTC
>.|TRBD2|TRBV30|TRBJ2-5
CAWSVQASGRGLETQYF
TGTGCCTGGAGTGTACAAGCTAGCGGGAGGGGGTTGGAGACCCAGTACTTC
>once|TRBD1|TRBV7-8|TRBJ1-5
CASSRAPGQGGQPQHF
TGTGCCAGCAGCCGAGCACCGGGACAGGGGGGTCAGCCCCAGCATTTT
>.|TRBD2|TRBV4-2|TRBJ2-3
CASSQDVAGVTDTQYF
TGTGCCAGCAGCCAAGATGTAGCGGGAGTGACAGATACGCAGTATTTT
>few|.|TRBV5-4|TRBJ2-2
CASSYNTGELFF
TGTGCCAGCAGCTACAACACCGGGGAGCTGTTTTTT
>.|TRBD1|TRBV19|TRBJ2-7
CASSTTGSYEQYF
TGTGCCAGTAGTACGACAGGGTCCTACGAGCAGTACTTC
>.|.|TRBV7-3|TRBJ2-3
CASSLTPNPTDTQYF
TGTGCCAGCAGCTTAACTCCTAACCCCACAGATACGCAGTATTTT
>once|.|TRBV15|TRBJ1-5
CATSSSGGNQPQHF
TGTGCCACCAGCAGTTCGGGGGGCAATCAGCCCCAGCATTTT
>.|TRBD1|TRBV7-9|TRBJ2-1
CASRTGTGGFNEQFF
TGTGCCAGCAGGACCGGGACAGGGGGGTTCAATGAGCAGTTCTTC
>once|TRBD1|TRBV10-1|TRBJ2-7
CASSPGQGQYF
TGCGCCAGCAGCCCCGGACAGGGACAGTACTTC
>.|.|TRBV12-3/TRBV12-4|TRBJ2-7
CASSLGGTEQYF
TGTGCCAGCAGTTTAGGGGGGACCGAGCAGTACTTC
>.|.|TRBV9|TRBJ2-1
CASSVGEQFF
TGTGCCAGCAGCGTAGGTGAGCAGTTCTTC
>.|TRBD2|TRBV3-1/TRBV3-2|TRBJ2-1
CASSPWREGFNEQFF
TGTGCCAGCAGCCCGTGGCGGGAGGGCTTCAATGAGCAGTTCTTC
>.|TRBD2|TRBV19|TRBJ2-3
CASSIDRLAGITDTQYF
TGTGCCAGTAGTATAGATCGACTAGCGGGGATCACAGATACGCAGTATTTT
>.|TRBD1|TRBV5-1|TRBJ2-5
CASSSFPGQGETQYF
TGCGCCAGCAGTTCATTCCCGGGACAGGGGGAGACCCAGTACTTC
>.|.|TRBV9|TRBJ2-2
CASSVAYTGELFF
TGTGCCAGCAGCGTAGCTTACACCGGGGAGCTGTTTTTT
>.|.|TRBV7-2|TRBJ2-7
CASSFGTNYEQYF
TGTGCCAGCAGCTTCGGGACAAACTACGAGCAGTACTTC
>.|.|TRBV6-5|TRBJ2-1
CASSRDLLPNEQFF
TGTGCCAGCAGTCGGGACCTGTTACCCAATGAGCAGTTCTTC
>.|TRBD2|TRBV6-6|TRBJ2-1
CASRGIAGDKQFF
TGTGCCAGCAGGGGAATAGCGGGAGATAAGCAGTTCTTC
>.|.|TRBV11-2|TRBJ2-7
CASSLGAGFGEQYF
TGTGCCAGCAGCTTAGGGGCAGGGTTCGGCGAGCAGTACTTC
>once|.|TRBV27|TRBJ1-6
CASSRIQDNSPLHF
TGTGCCAGCAGTAGGATTCAAGATAATTCACCCCTCCACTTT
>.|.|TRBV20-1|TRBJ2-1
CSASNPGVPLNEQFF
TGCAGTGCTAGTAACCCGGGAGTCCCTTTAAATGAGCAGTTCTTC
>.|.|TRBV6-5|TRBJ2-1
CASSLSGNHNEQFF
TGTGCCAGCAGCCTTTCGGGGAATCACAATGAGCAGTTCTTC
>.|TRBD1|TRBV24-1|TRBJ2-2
CATSDWDRGSTGELFF
TGTGCCACCAGTGATTGGGACAGGGGGAGCACCGGGGAGCTGTTTTTT
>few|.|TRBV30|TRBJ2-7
CAWSGDPGTYEQYF
TGTGCCTGGAGTGGCGATCCCGGAACCTACGAGCAGTACTTC